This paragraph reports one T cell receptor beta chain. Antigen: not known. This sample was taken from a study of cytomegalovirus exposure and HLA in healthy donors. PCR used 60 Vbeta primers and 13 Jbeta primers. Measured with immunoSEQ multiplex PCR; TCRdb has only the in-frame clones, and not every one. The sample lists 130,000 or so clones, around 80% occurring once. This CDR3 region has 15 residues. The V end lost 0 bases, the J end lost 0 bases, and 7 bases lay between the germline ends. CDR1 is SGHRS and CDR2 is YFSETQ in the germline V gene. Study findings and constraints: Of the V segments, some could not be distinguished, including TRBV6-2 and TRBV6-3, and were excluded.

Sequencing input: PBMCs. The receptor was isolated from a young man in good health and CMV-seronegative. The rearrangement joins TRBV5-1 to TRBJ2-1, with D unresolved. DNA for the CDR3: TGCGCCAGCAGCTTGGTCTCGGGCTCCTACAATGAGCAGTTCTTC. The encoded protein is CASSLVSGSYNEQFF.